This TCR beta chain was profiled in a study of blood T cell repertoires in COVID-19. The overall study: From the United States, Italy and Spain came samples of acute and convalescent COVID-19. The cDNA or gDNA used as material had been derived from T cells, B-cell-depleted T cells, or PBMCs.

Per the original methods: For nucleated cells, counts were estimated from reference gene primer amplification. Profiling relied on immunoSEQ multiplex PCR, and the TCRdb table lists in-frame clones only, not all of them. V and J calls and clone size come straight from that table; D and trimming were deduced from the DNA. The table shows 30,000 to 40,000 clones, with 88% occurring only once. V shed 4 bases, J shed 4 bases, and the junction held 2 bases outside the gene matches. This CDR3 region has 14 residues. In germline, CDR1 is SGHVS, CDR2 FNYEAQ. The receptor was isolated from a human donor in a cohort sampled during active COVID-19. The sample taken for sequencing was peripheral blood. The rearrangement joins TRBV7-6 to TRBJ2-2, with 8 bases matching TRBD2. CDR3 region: CASSSAGATGELFF. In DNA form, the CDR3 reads TGTGCCAGCAGCTCAGCGGGAGCCACCGGGGAGCTGTTTTTT.